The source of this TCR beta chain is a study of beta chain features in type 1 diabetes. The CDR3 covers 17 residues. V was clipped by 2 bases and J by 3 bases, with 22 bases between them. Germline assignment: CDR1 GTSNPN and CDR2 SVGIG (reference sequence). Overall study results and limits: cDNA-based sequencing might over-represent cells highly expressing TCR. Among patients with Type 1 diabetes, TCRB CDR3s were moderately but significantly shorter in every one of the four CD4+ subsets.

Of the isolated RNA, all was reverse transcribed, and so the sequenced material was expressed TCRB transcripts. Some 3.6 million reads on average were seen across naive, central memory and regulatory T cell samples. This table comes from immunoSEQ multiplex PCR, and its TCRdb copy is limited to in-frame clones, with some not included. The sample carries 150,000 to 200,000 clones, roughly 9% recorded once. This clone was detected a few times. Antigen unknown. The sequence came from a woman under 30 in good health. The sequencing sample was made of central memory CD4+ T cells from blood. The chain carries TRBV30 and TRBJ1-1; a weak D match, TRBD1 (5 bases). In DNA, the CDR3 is TGTGCCTGGAGTCCTCCGGGAGTGGGGACCTGGGACACTGAAGCTTTCTTT. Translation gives CAWSPPGVGTWDTEAFF.